This paragraph reports one TCR beta chain. Its antigen is currently unknown. The data were obtained in a study of shared clonotypes between healthy human individuals. Study-level results: The study drew on few donors, limiting represented genetic and exposure-history diversity. Sequencing of the sorted subsets was shown by rarefaction to be incomplete despite large depth. It was anticipated that sequencing depth would influence how many clonotypes donors shared. Larger estimated richness was generally seen in naive subsets than in memory subsets.

Sequenced by immunoSEQ multiplex PCR; TCRdb stores in-frame clones only, minus some. Of some 2 million clones in the sample, 85% to 95% were seen once. Germline loops: CDR1 MNHNY, CDR2 SVGAGI (reference sequence). The V gene lost 0 bases and the J gene lost 6 bases, with 6 bases spanning the gap. The CDR3 has 12 residues. Sequences were obtained from naive CD4+ T cells sorted from blood. Subset noted: CD45RA+ positively selected. This clonotype was obtained from a man between 18 and 35 years old in good health. The J gene is TRBJ2-7, the V gene TRBV6-6; D gene uncertain. The DNA for the CDR3 is TGTGCCAGCAGTTACTCGACATTCGAGCAGTACTTC. It specifies CASSYSTFEQYF.